The 12 T cell receptor beta chains reported below all come from one sample, sequenced in a study of regulatory and conventional T cells in RAG deficiency. The protocol was immunoSEQ multiplex PCR, while the TCRdb copy is restricted to in-frame clones and leaves out a portion. The sample includes 29,000 or so clones, 90% to 95% seen only once; the top ten take around 0.2%. Genomic DNA came from blood conventional CD4+ T cells gated CD25-low CD127-high. This same sample was also part of a study on regulatory T cells. That report adds: Amplification used 52 TRBV primers and 13 TRBJ primers.

Sequenced material: CD25- CD4+ T cells sorted from blood. These receptor sequences come from a human donor in good health.

This clone has more than one count but fewer than ten. The J gene is TRBJ1-4, the V gene TRBV5-1; a weak D match, TRBD1 (5 bases). V dropped 1 base and J dropped 0 bases, with 10 bases sitting between them. The CDR3 totals 16 residues. CDR1 and CDR2 (germline): SGHRS, YFSETQ. This chain's CDR3 is CASSLPQGTTNEKLFF. CDR3 nucleotide sequence: TGCGCCAGCAGCTTGCCCCAGGGTACAACTAATGAAAAACTGTTTTTT.

V usage is TRBV6-5 and J usage is TRBJ1-2; TRBD1 might be the D (5 bases). Germline V gives CDR1 MNHEY, CDR2 SVGAGI. The CDR3 is 14 amino acids. The germline V and J ends were trimmed by 10 bases and 8 bases, with 23 bases remaining between them. Written as DNA, the CDR3 is TGTGCCACGCACCCCGGGGGGGAATTGTGGGGCTACACCTTC. Translated: CATHPGGELWGYTF.

The chain couples TRBV7-2 to TRBJ2-4; a possible D gene is TRBD2 (6 bases). This CDR3 spans 15 amino acids. Per germline, CDR1 SGHTA and CDR2 FQGNSA. V lost 6 bases and J 0 bases, leaving 12 bases between the germline ends. CDR3 nucleotide sequence: TGTGCCAGCAGGGGGGGAGGATTAGCCAAAAACATTCAGTACTTC. Its translation is CASRGGGLAKNIQYF.

This chain links TRBV19 with TRBJ2-1; the match to TRBD2 covers 14 bases. The CDR3 totals 19 residues. CDR1 is LNHDA and CDR2 is SQIVND in the germline V gene (reference sequence). The V segment lost 4 bases and the J segment 4 bases; nucleotides outside the gene matches: 12. The CDR3 here is CASSRGLAGVHPSYNEQFF. The DNA of the CDR3 is TGTGCCAGTAGTAGGGGACTAGCGGGGGTCCACCCTTCTTACAATGAGCAGTTCTTC.

The rearrangement joins TRBV6-5 to TRBJ1-1; 7 bases match TRBD1. Germline CDR1 reads MNHEY; CDR2 reads SVGAGI. The CDR3 loop spans 15 amino acids. The junction had 6 bases not matched to a gene; V was cut back by 4 bases and J by 1 base. The CDR3 DNA reads TGTGCCAGCAGTTTCACCGGGACAGCGAACACTGAAGCTTTCTTT. Residues: CASSFTGTANTEAFF.

This clone was detected only once. The rearrangement joins TRBV9 to TRBJ2-5; no firm D call. In germline, CDR1 is SGDLS, CDR2 YYNGEE. The germline V and J ends were trimmed by 4 bases and 5 bases, with 12 bases remaining between them. There are 13 residues in the CDR3. The CDR3 nucleotides read TGTGCCAGCAGCCCCAGTGGGCGTGAGACCCAGTACTTC. This translates into CASSPSGRETQYF. Looking up the rest from reference TRBV9 and TRBJ2-5 gives the full variable domain: DSGVTQTPKHLITATGQRVTLRCSPRSGDLSVYWYQQSLDQGLQFLIQYYNGEERAKGNILERFSAQQFPDLHSELNLSSLELGDSALYFCASSPSGRETQYFGPGTRLLVL.

This clone was counted between two and nine times. The rearrangement joins TRBV10-1 to TRBJ2-1; TRBD2 matches 12 bases. The V and J ends lost 4 bases and 7 bases, in that order; junction bases with no gene match: 8. The CDR3 totals 16 residues. In germline, CDR1 is WNHNN, CDR2 SYGVQD (reference sequence). The CDR3 is CASSVLASGGVNEQFF. The CDR3, as DNA: TGCGCCAGCAGTGTATTAGCTAGCGGGGGGGTGAATGAGCAGTTCTTC.

The genes are TRBV6-5 and TRBJ1-6, with a weak D call TRBD1 (6 bases). V was pared by 2 bases and J by 7 bases, with 12 bases between. CDR3 length: 15 residues. Germline assignment: CDR1 MNHEY and CDR2 SVGAGI. CDR3: CASSYRGHGNSPLHF. In DNA, the CDR3 is TGTGCCAGCAGTTACAGGGGACACGGGAATTCACCCCTCCACTTT.

This sequence joins TRBV12-5 and TRBJ1-3; 7 nucleotides align to TRBD1. Germline assignment: CDR1 LGHNT and CDR2 FRNRAP. CDR3 size: 19 residues. V lost 0 bases, J lost 0 bases, and 11 bases stayed unmatched. In DNA form, the CDR3 reads TGTGCTAGTGGTTTGGTTCTAGTTAGGCAGGGGGTCTCTGGAAACACCATATATTTT. This translates into CASGLVLVRQGVSGNTIYF. Full variable domain (missing parts from reference TRBV12-5 and TRBJ1-3): DARVTQTPRHKVTEMGQEVTMRCQPILGHNTVFWYRQTMMQGLELLAYFRNRAPLDDSGMPKDRFSAEMPDATLATLKIQPSEPRDSAVYFCASGLVLVRQGVSGNTIYFGEGSWLTVV.

This clone has a single count. The V call is TRBV9, the J call TRBJ2-3; 11 bases fit TRBD2. The CDR3 contains 16 residues. V was clipped by 3 bases and J by 4 bases; unmatched bases: 7. Germline V gene sequence: CDR1 SGDLS, CDR2 YYNGEE. The CDR3 nucleotides are TGTGCCAGCAGCGCCCTAGCTAGCGGGGGGCCAGATACGCAGTATTTT. Protein: CASSALASGGPDTQYF.

This clone was counted once. The rearrangement uses TRBV10-2 and TRBJ1-5; TRBD1 agrees at 11 bases. The CDR3 is made up of 15 amino acids. Germline V gives CDR1 WSHSY, CDR2 SAAADI. Germline trimming cut 8 bases from V and 3 bases from J; bases unmatched to any gene: 6. This CDR3 reads CASAPGQGVNQPQHF. In DNA, the CDR3 is TGCGCCAGCGCTCCGGGACAGGGGGTCAATCAGCCCCAGCATTTT.

The J gene is TRBJ1-1, the V gene TRBV19; D not certain. With 3 bases removed from V and 0 bases from J, the gap between germline ends came to 2 bases. Per the germline V gene, CDR1 is LNHDA and CDR2 is SQIVND (reference sequence). The CDR3 loop spans 12 amino acids. CDR3 loop: CASSILNTEAFF. The DNA of the CDR3 is TGTGCCAGTAGTATCTTGAACACTGAAGCTTTCTTT. The entire variable domain, with the rest obtained from reference TRBV19 and TRBJ1-1, is as follows: DGGITQSPKYLFRKEGQNVTLSCEQNLNHDAMYWYRQDPGQGLRLIYYSQIVNDFQKGDIAEGYSVSREKKESFPLTVTSAQKNPTAFYLCASSILNTEAFFGQGTRLTVV.